One and the same sample provided the 32 T cell receptor beta chains below, sequenced in a study of cytotoxic CD8 clonotypes in ibrutinib-treated CLL. Repertoires were generated with immunoSEQ multiplex PCR, while TCRdb's copy carries only in-frame clones and drops some. The sample includes 90,000 to 100,000 clones, around 73% of them seen just once. This specimen was PBMCs, taken after 12 months of ibrutinib treatment. The origin of the receptors is a human donor with chronic lymphocytic leukemia.

This rearrangement joins TRBV2 to TRBJ2-1, with 11 nucleotides matching TRBD1. The V gene end was trimmed by 7 bases and the J gene end by 7 bases; junction bases not matched to a gene: 6. This CDR3 comprises 14 residues. The V gene's germline CDR1 is SNHLY and CDR2 FYNNEI. DNA for the CDR3: TGTGCCAGCAAGAGGACAGGGGGCACGAATGAGCAGTTCTTC. Its translation is CASKRTGGTNEQFF.

This rearrangement joins TRBV7-9 to TRBJ1-4; no firm D call. The germline CDR1 and CDR2 sequences are SEHNR and FQNEAQ (reference sequence). The CDR3 runs 15 residues. V was shortened by 4 bases and J by 0 bases, with 9 bases between the two germline ends. The CDR3 sequence: CASSSPVTTNEKLFF. The DNA for the CDR3 is TGTGCCAGCAGCTCTCCGGTTACAACTAATGAAAAACTGTTTTTT.

CDR3 region: CASSSVAFNEQFF. The CDR3 DNA follows: TGTGCCAGCAGCTCCGTGGCTTTCAATGAGCAGTTCTTC. This sequence joins TRBV11-1 and TRBJ2-1; unclear D gene. Per germline, CDR1 SGHAT and CDR2 FQDESV (reference sequence). The CDR3 has 13 residues. Trimming took off 4 bases at V and 6 bases at J, with 10 bases between the two ends. The full variable domain, with the rest looked up from reference TRBV11-1 and TRBJ2-1, is EAEVAQSPRYKITEKSQAVAFWCDPISGHATLYWYRQILGQGPELLVQFQDESVVDDSQLPKDRFSAERLKGVDSTLKIQPAELGDSAMYLCASSSVAFNEQFFGPGTRLTVL.

The chain links TRBV10-3 to TRBJ2-7; 10 bases fit TRBD1. From germline, CDR1 is ENHRY and CDR2 SYGVKD. The trim removed 8 bases at V and 5 bases at J, leaving 6 bases unmatched. The CDR3 extends over 13 amino acids. The CDR3 region has the DNA TGTGCCATCCTAGGACAGGGGGGTAACGAGCAGTACTTC. It specifies CAILGQGGNEQYF.

The rearrangement uses TRBV5-1 and TRBJ2-3; TRBD2 agrees at 13 bases. CDR1 SGHRS and CDR2 YFSETQ come from the germline V gene. J lost 0 bases, V lost 0 bases, and 7 bases had no gene match. The CDR3 has 19 amino acids. The CDR3 reads CASSLAWTSGGFSTDTQYF. The CDR3 nucleotides read TGCGCCAGCAGCTTGGCTTGGACTAGCGGGGGTTTTAGCACAGATACGCAGTATTTT. The variable domain in full, with the rest retrieved from reference TRBV5-1 and TRBJ2-3, is KAGVTQTPRYLIKTRGQQVTLSCSPISGHRSVSWYQQTPGQGLQFLFEYFSETQRNKGNFPGRFSGRQFSNSRSEMNVSTLELGDSALYLCASSLAWTSGGFSTDTQYFGPGTRLTVL.

This chain connects TRBV5-1 to TRBJ1-1, with a possible D match to TRBD1 (6 bases). V lost 3 bases to trimming and J lost 0 bases, with 15 bases between them. The CDR3 sequence is 16 residues long. Germline-derived CDR1 and CDR2 are SGHRS and YFSETQ. This chain's CDR3 is CASSSSAQGMNTEAFF. Written as DNA, the CDR3 is TGCGCCAGCAGCTCCTCTGCCCAGGGGATGAACACTGAAGCTTTCTTT.

The chain has TRBV5-1 and TRBJ2-2, with 9 bases that match TRBD2. The CDR3 has 17 residues. The V and J ends lost 0 bases and 5 bases, in that order; junction bases with no gene match: 8. The germline gives CDR1 SGHRS, CDR2 YFSETQ. In DNA, the CDR3 is TGCGCCAGCAGCTTGGAGGCAACGGGACTAGCTACCGGGGAGCTGTTTTTT. This gives the protein CASSLEATGLATGELFF.

The CDR3, as DNA: TGCGCCAGCAGCTACGGTCGGCAGGGCCCCACTGAAGCTTTCTTT. Encoded protein: CASSYGRQGPTEAFF. The chain links TRBV4-1 to TRBJ1-1; possibly TRBD1 for D (5 bases). The V end was cut by 5 bases, the J end by 4 bases, with 17 bases between. Germline V gives CDR1 MGHRA, CDR2 YSYEKL. This CDR3 has 15 residues.

The chain is built from TRBV2 and TRBJ1-2; a weak D match, TRBD1 (5 bases). The germline V gene encodes CDR1 SNHLY and CDR2 FYNNEI. The CDR3 consists of 15 residues. The V gene lost 6 bases and the J gene lost 2 bases, with 16 bases spanning the gap. The CDR3, as DNA: TGTGCCAGCAGGATCGGGAGCAGGGCCAACTATGGCTACACCTTC. It codes for CASRIGSRANYGYTF. The full variable domain, with the rest looked up from reference TRBV2 and TRBJ1-2, is EPEVTQTPSHQVTQMGQEVILRCVPISNHLYFYWYRQILGQKVEFLVSFYNNEISEKSEIFDDQFSVERPDGSNFTLKIRSTKLEDSAMYFCASRIGSRANYGYTFGSGTRLTVV.

This chain joins TRBV6-6 and TRBJ1-2, with D possibly TRBD1 on 5 matching bases. Trimming stripped 7 bases from V and 5 bases from J, with 14 bases between. Germline CDR1 MNHNY, CDR2 SVGAGI (reference sequence). The CDR3 has 13 amino acids. CDR3 DNA: TGTGCCAGCACCACAGGATTGGGTTATGGCTACACCTTC. Amino acid sequence: CASTTGLGYGYTF.

The chain links TRBV10-3 to TRBJ2-7; TRBD1 agrees at 9 bases. Per germline, CDR1 ENHRY and CDR2 SYGVKD. The length of the CDR3 is 15 residues. The V and J ends lost 2 bases and 2 bases, in that order; junction bases with no gene match: 4. The CDR3 sequence: CAISEDRGSTYEQYF. The DNA of the CDR3 is TGTGCCATCAGTGAGGACAGGGGGTCTACCTACGAGCAGTACTTC.

Details on this clone: The sample holds other DNA sequences that translate to the same CDR3. This chain connects TRBV30 to TRBJ1-1; no clear D. Germline assignment: CDR1 GTSNPN and CDR2 SVGIG (reference sequence). V was shortened by 0 bases and J by 0 bases, with 5 bases between the two germline ends. CDR3 length: 13 amino acids. The DNA for the CDR3 is TGTGCCTGGAGTGTACAAGTGAACACTGAAGCTTTCTTT. Its translation: CAWSVQVNTEAFF.

The table lists this clone with a few counts. The DNA for the CDR3 is TGTGCCAGCAGCCAAAGGAGGGTACTAGTCGACTACGAGCAGTACTTC. As protein: CASSQRRVLVDYEQYF. The chain is built from TRBV7-2 and TRBJ2-7, with D maybe TRBD2 (6 bases). Germline CDR1 reads SGHTA; CDR2 reads FQGNSA. The V and J ends lost 5 bases and 3 bases respectively, with 20 bases between them. The CDR3 consists of 16 residues.

This clone was detected only a few times. This chain connects TRBV5-8 to TRBJ1-5; D perhaps matches TRBD1 (6 bases). The CDR3 extends over 15 amino acids. The V gene lost 7 bases and the J gene lost 1 base, with 15 bases spanning the gap. Per the germline V gene, CDR1 is SGHTS and CDR2 is YDEGEE. The CDR3 sequence is CASRSGGFSNQPQHF. CDR3 nucleotide sequence: TGTGCCAGCCGATCGGGGGGCTTCAGCAATCAGCCCCAGCATTTT.

The gene calls are TRBV6-1 and TRBJ2-7, with D perhaps TRBD1 (6 bases). Trimming cost V 3 bases and J 1 base, with 16 bases left between them. CDR3 length: 16 amino acids. Germline loops: CDR1 MNHNS, CDR2 SASEGT. The CDR3 protein is CASSDQSRGGSYEQYF. The DNA for the CDR3 is TGTGCCAGCAGTGACCAGAGCAGGGGTGGGTCCTACGAGCAGTACTTC.

The genes are TRBV5-1 and TRBJ1-4; a weak D match, TRBD1 (5 bases). The CDR3 length is 11 residues. The germline CDR1 and CDR2 sequences are SGHRS and YFSETQ. V lost 5 bases to trimming and J lost 8 bases, with 7 bases between them. The CDR3 here is CASREGEKLFF. The CDR3 coding sequence is TGCGCCAGCAGAGAGGGGGAAAAACTGTTTTTT. Full variable domain (outside the CDR3, taken from reference TRBV5-1 and TRBJ1-4): KAGVTQTPRYLIKTRGQQVTLSCSPISGHRSVSWYQQTPGQGLQFLFEYFSETQRNKGNFPGRFSGRQFSNSRSEMNVSTLELGDSALYLCASREGEKLFFGSGTQLSVL.

The J gene is TRBJ1-5, the V gene TRBV10-2, with a tentative D call TRBD1 (6 bases). The CDR3 covers 17 residues. Trimming removed 6 bases at V and 0 bases at J, with 18 bases between. Germline CDR1 reads WSHSY; CDR2 reads SAAADI. DNA for the CDR3: TGCGCCAGCAGGGAAGGACAGTTTTCTTATAGCAATCAGCCCCAGCATTTT. This translates into CASREGQFSYSNQPQHF.

The chain employs TRBV15 and TRBJ1-6, with 10 bases lining up with TRBD1. Germline V CDR1 and CDR2: LNHNV, YYDKDF (reference sequence). With V trimmed by 1 base and J by 9 bases, 6 bases remained unmatched. The CDR3 runs to 16 residues. The CDR3 DNA reads TGTGCCACCAGCAGAGTCGGGACAGGGGAAGGTTCACCCCTCCACTTT. Protein product: CATSRVGTGEGSPLHF.

The rearrangement joins TRBV5-1 to TRBJ2-1, with 8 nucleotides matching TRBD1. The J segment lost 7 bases and the V segment lost 4 bases, leaving 7 bases of the junction unmatched. Germline lookup yields CDR1 SGHRS and CDR2 YFSETQ. The length of the CDR3 is 14 residues. CDR3 sequence: CASSPRQGRNEQFF. CDR3 bases: TGCGCCAGCAGCCCCCGACAGGGGCGTAATGAGCAGTTCTTC. Full variable domain (outside the CDR3, taken from reference TRBV5-1 and TRBJ2-1): KAGVTQTPRYLIKTRGQQVTLSCSPISGHRSVSWYQQTPGQGLQFLFEYFSETQRNKGNFPGRFSGRQFSNSRSEMNVSTLELGDSALYLCASSPRQGRNEQFFGPGTRLTVL.

V gene TRBV7-2 combines with J gene TRBJ1-1; 8 bases map to TRBD1. Germline V gene lookup returns CDR1 SGHTA and CDR2 FQGNSA. V dropped 5 bases and J dropped 3; count of bases not matched to a gene: 5. The CDR3 spans 14 residues. The CDR3 bases are TGTGCCAGCAGCCTACAGGGGGGGTACACTGAAGCTTTCTTT. This gives the protein CASSLQGGYTEAFF. Variable domain in full (rest from reference TRBV7-2 and TRBJ1-1): GAGVSQSPSNKVTEKGKDVELRCDPISGHTALYWYRQSLGQGLEFLIYFQGNSAPDKSGLPSDRFSAERTGGSVSTLTIQRTQQEDSAVYLCASSLQGGYTEAFFGQGTRLTVV.

The chain couples TRBV6-1 to TRBJ2-7, with D perhaps assigned TRBD1 or TRBD2 (5 bases each). CDR1 is MNHNS, CDR2 SASEGT, per germline. The CDR3 length is 13 residues. Trimming took 1 base from V and 6 from J, leaving 10 bases between them. DNA for the CDR3: TGTGCCAGCAGTGAAGGGACGAGGGGCGAGCAGTACTTC. Translating gives CASSEGTRGEQYF.

CDR3 amino acids: CAISERGQGFTGELFF. The CDR3 DNA sequence: TGTGCCATCAGTGAGAGGGGACAGGGATTCACCGGGGAGCTGTTTTTT. The V gene is TRBV10-3, the J gene TRBJ2-2, with TRBD1 identical over 9 bases. CDR3 length: 16 residues. V shed 2 bases and J 4 bases; nucleotides not matched to a gene: 5. Germline values: CDR1 ENHRY, CDR2 SYGVKD.

The chain recombines TRBV4-2 with TRBJ1-1; 7 bases fit TRBD1. Germline-derived CDR1 and CDR2 are LGHNA and YNFKEQ. V was pared by 4 bases and J by 0 bases, with 11 bases of the junction left unmatched. This CDR3 region has 17 residues. The CDR3 sequence: CASSRPRGPNMNTEAFF. The CDR3 DNA sequence: TGTGCCAGCAGCCGACCGAGGGGGCCTAATATGAACACTGAAGCTTTCTTT.

This clone was seen just once. The chain has TRBV28 and TRBJ2-3; D perhaps matches TRBD1 (6 bases). Germline CDR1 is MDHEN and CDR2 is SYDVKM. V dropped 6 bases and J dropped 3 bases, with 13 bases sitting between them. The CDR3 consists of 14 residues. In DNA form, the CDR3 reads TGTGCCAGCAGCCCCACCGGGACAACAGATACGCAGTATTTT. Translating it yields CASSPTGTTDTQYF.

This clone was observed once. V is TRBV30 and J is TRBJ2-2; possibly TRBD2 for D (6 bases). The germline V and J ends were trimmed by 3 bases and 7 bases, with 6 bases remaining between them. CDR3 length equals 11 residues. Germline-derived CDR1 and CDR2 are GTSNPN and SVGIG (reference sequence). The CDR3 loop is CAWRGGGELFF. The CDR3 nucleotides are TGTGCCTGGAGGGGGGGCGGGGAGCTGTTTTTT.

This clone was observed once. This chain links TRBV7-2 with TRBJ2-7, with 9 bases fitting TRBD1. From germline, CDR1 is SGHTA and CDR2 FQGNSA. Trimming at V came to 4 bases and at J to 3 bases, leaving 4 bases not matched to a gene. The CDR3 contains 14 residues. CDR3 loop: CASSSRTGDYEQYF. CDR3 bases: TGTGCCAGCAGCTCCCGGACAGGGGACTACGAGCAGTACTTC.

V and J are TRBV30 and TRBJ1-6; D ambiguous. V was trimmed by 4 bases and J by 0 bases, leaving 13 bases between them. The CDR3 spans 16 residues. Germline lookup yields CDR1 GTSNPN and CDR2 SVGIG (reference sequence). This chain's CDR3 is CAWTRPGSSYNSPLHF. In DNA, the CDR3 is TGTGCCTGGACGCGTCCCGGGAGCTCCTATAATTCACCCCTCCACTTT.

This clone was counted only a few times. This rearrangement joins TRBV6-1 to TRBJ1-1, with D unresolved. V lost 6 bases and J 2 bases, leaving 10 bases between the germline ends. The germline CDR1 and CDR2 sequences are MNHNS and SASEGT. The CDR3 loop spans 13 amino acids. DNA for the CDR3: TGTGCCAGCAGCATCACAATAAACACTGAAGCTTTCTTT. It encodes CASSITINTEAFF.

This chain links TRBV7-9 with TRBJ2-7; no clear D. This CDR3 has 12 residues. Trimming left V 6 bases short and J 2 bases short, with 8 bases between. The germline CDR1 and CDR2 sequences are SEHNR and FQNEAQ (reference sequence). The CDR3 reads CASSFTAYEQYF. For the CDR3, the DNA is TGTGCCAGCAGTTTCACAGCCTACGAGCAGTACTTC.

This clone was seen a few times. V and J are TRBV7-9 and TRBJ2-3, with TRBD2 matching over 13 bases. Germline CDR1 is SEHNR and CDR2 is FQNEAQ (reference sequence). V trimming: 2 bases; J trimming: 4 bases; junction bases outside the gene matches: 9. The CDR3 is 18 amino acids. This CDR3 reads CASSLPFRLAGGSDTQYF. The CDR3 DNA follows: TGTGCCAGCAGCTTACCATTCCGACTAGCGGGGGGCTCAGATACGCAGTATTTT.

The chain joins TRBV6-6 to TRBJ1-5; TRBD1 matches 7 bases. V dropped 6 bases and J dropped 4; count of bases not matched to a gene: 6. The germline CDR1 and CDR2 sequences are MNHNY and SVGAGI (reference sequence). The CDR3 loop spans 14 amino acids. The CDR3 loop is CASSDRDRNQPQHF. As DNA, the CDR3 is TGTGCCAGCAGCGACCGGGACAGAAATCAGCCCCAGCATTTT.

The chain has TRBV10-1 and TRBJ1-1, with 9 bases aligning to TRBD1. V shed 0 bases and J 7 bases; nucleotides not matched to a gene: 9. CDR1 and CDR2 from the germline V gene are WNHNN and SYGVQD (reference sequence). CDR3 size: 16 residues. DNA of the CDR3: TGCGCCAGCAGTGAGTCCCGGACAGGGGCGGCCTATGAAGCTTTCTTT. This translates into CASSESRTGAAYEAFF.